What follows is one TCR beta chain and its context. Its antigen remains unknown. A much larger clone differs by one base, so this may be a read error. This entry is derived from a study of T cells after posttransplantation cyclophosphamide. TCRdb's table, derived via immunoSEQ multiplex PCR, lists solely in-frame clones and lacks some. This sample carries over 30,000 clones and no singletons, and roughly 4.3% goes to the top ten. Per the germline V gene, CDR1 is MNHNS and CDR2 is SASEGT. The CDR3 covers 13 residues. With 5 bases removed from V and 0 bases from J, the gap between germline ends came to 8 bases. Study conclusions and caveats: Tissue-infiltrating T cells from skin or gut overlapped little with blood T cells.

This TCR derives from a woman aged 50 to 65 in good health and a related stem cell transplant donor. Sequencing was done on a sample of PBMCs. The chain links TRBV6-1 to TRBJ2-7; TRBD1 might be the D (5 bases). This CDR3 reads CASSSDSSYEQYF. DNA for the CDR3: TGTGCCAGCAGTTCCGACAGCTCCTACGAGCAGTACTTC.